Listed below are T cell receptor beta chains from one sample, sequenced in a study of T cell repertoires in cytomegalovirus infection. TCRdb ran MiXCR on the reads and lists one entry per CDR3 protein. The sample contains about 24,000 distinct CDR3 sequences, 20% to 25% of which appear only once. These receptors are not linked to any known antigen. Sequenced here: CD8+ T cells from cultured PBMCs, sampled from culture after CMV antigen stimulation. All receptors come from a human donor in good health (CMV status not recorded). Some clones in this sample may be carry-over from other donors' samples. Each CDR3 is given with its conserved first and last residue. The D gene is left open where the match is weak. Expanded clones are given a class, and other clones once, few, many or no size at all.

clone_size | d_call | j_call | v_call | cdr3_nt | cdr3_aa
. | . | TRBJ2-7 | TRBV28 | TGTGCCAGCATGGATACAGCCGAACCCTACTACGAGCAGTACTTC | CASMDTAEPYYEQYF
few | . | TRBJ1-3 | TRBV18 | TGTGCCAGCTCACGAGAGAGACAACTCTCTGGAAACACCATATATTTT | CASSRERQLSGNTIYF
. | . | TRBJ2-1 | TRBV6-4 | TGTGCCAGCAGTGAACGTGGGGGGGGCGGGGACGATGAGCAGTTCTTC | CASSERGGGGDDEQFF
. | . | TRBJ2-7 | TRBV19 | TGTGCCAGTAGTCCAGACTCGGGCTACGAGCAGTACTTC | CASSPDSGYEQYF
. | TRBD1 | TRBJ2-5 | TRBV6-5 | TGTGCCAGCAGTCAAACCCGGGACAGGGAGGAAGAGACCCAGTACTTC | CASSQTRDREEETQYF
. | . | TRBJ2-2 | TRBV4-1 | TGCGCCAGCAGCCAAGATCTAGTTGGGAGGACCGGGGAGCTGTTTTTT | CASSQDLVGRTGELFF
few | TRBD2 | TRBJ2-1 | TRBV29-1 | TGCAGCGCCACTACTAGCGGAGACTACAATGAGCAGTTCTTC | CSATTSGDYNEQFF
. | . | TRBJ2-2 | TRBV6-8 | TGTGCCAGCAGATGGACAGACTACACCGGGGAGCTGTTTTTT | CASRWTDYTGELFF
few | . | TRBJ1-1 | TRBV4-1 | TGCGCCAGCAGCCCTCGAGATAGGACAGCGAACACTGAAGCTTTCTTT | CASSPRDRTANTEAFF
many | . | TRBJ2-1 | TRBV7-8 | TGTGCCAGCAGCTTAGTTAGTGGATTCTCCTACAATGAGCAGTTCTTC | CASSLVSGFSYNEQFF
few | TRBD1 | TRBJ1-6 | TRBV14 | TGTGCCAGCAGCCAAGGGATTCGACAGGGTTGGAGTGGTTCACCCCTCCACTTT | CASSQGIRQGWSGSPLHF
few | TRBD2 | TRBJ2-1 | TRBV12-3/TRBV12-4 | TGTGCCAGCAGTGCCCCTAGCGGAGTGAATGAGCAGTTCTTC | CASSAPSGVNEQFF
few | . | TRBJ1-1 | TRBV11-2 | TGTGCCAGCAGCCCGGGACGGAACACTGAAGCTTTCTTT | CASSPGRNTEAFF
few | . | TRBJ1-1 | TRBV20-1 | TGCAGTGCCCTCGGACTGAACACTGAAGCTTTCTTT | CSALGLNTEAFF
many | . | TRBJ1-5 | TRBV12-3/TRBV12-4 | TGTGCCAGCAGTTTATCATGGGGCAATCAGCCCCAGCATTTT | CASSLSWGNQPQHF
many | . | TRBJ2-2 | TRBV7-2 | TGTGCCAGCAGCCAACGGGACGCCGGGGAGCTGTTTTTT | CASSQRDAGELFF
many | TRBD1 | TRBJ1-1 | TRBV7-9 | TGTGCCAGCAGCGTACCAGGGGGAGCGAACACTGAAGCTTTCTTT | CASSVPGGANTEAFF
many | . | TRBJ1-5 | TRBV12-3/TRBV12-4 | TGTGCCAGCAGTCTCCCTGGCGGGAATCAGCCCCAGCATTTT | CASSLPGGNQPQHF
. | . | TRBJ2-3 | TRBV7-3 | TGTGCCAGCAGCTTACTGGGGGGCACAGATACGCAGTATTTT | CASSLLGGTDTQYF
many | . | TRBJ1-1 | TRBV6-5 | TGTGCCAGCAGTTACTCTAGGGACACTGAAGCTTTCTTT | CASSYSRDTEAFF
few | TRBD1 | TRBJ1-1 | TRBV6-2/TRBV6-3 | TGTGCCAGCAGTTACTTCGGGACAGGCACTGAAGCTTTCTTT | CASSYFGTGTEAFF
few | . | TRBJ1-1 | TRBV27 | TGTGCCAGCAGTTTATGGGCAGTGACTAGGAACACTGAAGCTTTCTTT | CASSLWAVTRNTEAFF
. | . | TRBJ1-2 | TRBV7-9 | TGTGCCAGCAGCTCCATAAAGGCTAACTATGGCTACACCTTC | CASSSIKANYGYTF
. | . | TRBJ1-5 | TRBV20-1 | TGCAGTGCTAGAAGCACAGGGTTTCTTCTTCGCAATCAGCCCCAGCATTTT | CSARSTGFLLRNQPQHF
many | . | TRBJ1-1 | TRBV12-3/TRBV12-4 | TGTGCCAGCAGTTTAGGGGTGAACACTGAAGCTTTCTTT | CASSLGVNTEAFF
few | . | TRBJ1-1 | TRBV6-2/TRBV6-3 | TGTGCCAGCAGTTTGTACGGAGGAACTGAAGCTTTCTTT | CASSLYGGTEAFF
. | . | TRBJ2-7 | TRBV7-9 | TGTGCCAGCAGCCGAAGGGACGGATCCTACGAGCAGTACTTC | CASSRRDGSYEQYF
many | . | TRBJ2-7 | TRBV4-1 | TGCGCCAGCAGCCAGCCTACAGGGAGCTCCTACGAGCAGTACTTC | CASSQPTGSSYEQYF
many | . | TRBJ2-2 | TRBV7-8 | TGTGCCAGCAGCTGGAGGGGAAACACCGGGGAGCTGTTTTTT | CASSWRGNTGELFF
. | . | TRBJ2-7 | TRBV19 | TGTGCCAGTAGTGGTTACTTTGGACAGAATGCCTACGAGCAGTACTTC | CASSGYFGQNAYEQYF
many | TRBD1 | TRBJ1-5 | TRBV27 | TGTGCCAGCAGTCCAGGACAGGGGGATCAGCCCCAGCATTTT | CASSPGQGDQPQHF
. | TRBD2 | TRBJ2-5 | TRBV5-4 | TGTGCCAGCAGAGAGATGGGGGGGAGACAAGAGACCCAGTACTTC | CASREMGGRQETQYF
few | . | TRBJ1-2 | TRBV20-1 | TGCAGTGCTAGGGGACGGGGGAGGAGCTATGGCTACACCTTC | CSARGRGRSYGYTF
few | . | TRBJ2-5 | TRBV12-3/TRBV12-4 | TGTGCCAGCAGTTTAGCGCGGGCAGGGCAGGAGCGAGAGACCCAGTACTTC | CASSLARAGQERETQYF
. | TRBD1 | TRBJ2-7 | TRBV12-3/TRBV12-4 | TGTGCCAGCAGCCTAGGGACAGTCTCCTACGAGCAGTACTTC | CASSLGTVSYEQYF
many | TRBD1 | TRBJ1-1 | TRBV4-1 | TGCGCCAGCAGCCATGGGGACAGGGGCCTCACTGAAGCTTTCTTT | CASSHGDRGLTEAFF
many | TRBD1 | TRBJ2-2 | TRBV4-1 | TGCGCCAGCAGCACAAGGAGTCCGGGACAGGGGAACACCGGGGAGCTGTTTTTT | CASSTRSPGQGNTGELFF
. | . | TRBJ2-5 | TRBV7-4 | TGTGCCAGCAGCTTAGGGGCCAGACGGGAGACCCAGTACTTC | CASSLGARRETQYF
many | . | TRBJ1-5 | TRBV7-6 | TGTGCCAGCAGCTTAGTCCCGGGGAGCAATCAGCCCCAGCATTTT | CASSLVPGSNQPQHF
few | TRBD2 | TRBJ2-1 | TRBV20-1 | TGCAGTGCTAGAGGAGCGGGGGAGATCAATGAGCAGTTCTTC | CSARGAGEINEQFF
. | . | TRBJ2-7 | TRBV19 | TGTCCAGTCGGGGGGCCAATACCCTACGAGCAGTACTTC | CPVGGPIPYEQYF
few | . | TRBJ2-7 | TRBV14 | TGTGCCAGCAGCCAACCGGACGGACCTCCCGGGGACTACGAGCAGTACTTC | CASSQPDGPPGDYEQYF
few | . | TRBJ2-5 | TRBV19 | TGTGCCAGTAGTACTCGACAGAGCTACCAAGAGACCCAGTACTTC | CASSTRQSYQETQYF
. | . | TRBJ2-3 | TRBV27 | TGTGCCAGCAGTTTGTACCGGGGATCACCAGATACGCAGTATTTT | CASSLYRGSPDTQYF
. | . | TRBJ2-1 | TRBV24-1 | TGTGCCACCAGTGATCTGAACTCGGGAGACAGGGTCTACAATGAGCAGTTCTTC | CATSDLNSGDRVYNEQFF
. | . | TRBJ1-5 | TRBV7-9 | TGTGCCATCCGGGGGAGCCAAAGCAATCAGCCCCAGCATTTT | CAIRGSQSNQPQHF
. | . | TRBJ1-6 | TRBV9 | TGTGCCAGCAGCCCTGGACAGACTAATTCACCCCTCCACTTT | CASSPGQTNSPLHF
. | TRBD1 | TRBJ2-3 | TRBV5-4 | TGTGCCAGCAGCTGGGGACAGGGCACAGATACGCAGTATTTT | CASSWGQGTDTQYF
few | TRBD1 | TRBJ2-1 | TRBV2 | TGTGCCAGCAGTTACGCCGGGACAGGGATCAATGAGCAGTTCTTC | CASSYAGTGINEQFF
. | . | TRBJ1-1 | TRBV4-2 | TGTGCCAGCAGCCCGGGCGTGGAGAAGGACTGGACTGAAGCTTTCTTT | CASSPGVEKDWTEAFF
. | TRBD2 | TRBJ2-3 | TRBV4-3 | TGCGCCAGCAGCCAAGGACTAGCGGACACAGATACGCAGTATTTT | CASSQGLADTDTQYF
many | . | TRBJ2-7 | TRBV7-6 | TGTGCCAGCAGTCATCAGGGCGCCTACGAGCAGTACTTC | CASSHQGAYEQYF
few | TRBD1 | TRBJ1-5 | TRBV19 | TGTGCCAGTAGTTATGAGACAGGGGGTCGCAATCAGCCCCAGCATTTT | CASSYETGGRNQPQHF
. | . | TRBJ1-2 | TRBV4-2 | TGTGCCAGCAGCCCGAACAGAAGGGACGCGCGGCCCTATGGCTACACCTTC | CASSPNRRDARPYGYTF
few | TRBD1 | TRBJ2-1 | TRBV4-2 | TGTGCCAGCAGCCAAGAGAGAGGACAGGCATACAATGAGCAGTTCTTC | CASSQERGQAYNEQFF
many | . | TRBJ2-3 | TRBV7-2 | TGTGCCAGCAGCTTACCCATTCGACCGTTAACTAGCACAGATACGCAGTATTTT | CASSLPIRPLTSTDTQYF
. | . | TRBJ2-2 | TRBV19 | TGTGCCAGTAGTCATAGCGGTCCCGGGGAGCTGTTTTTT | CASSHSGPGELFF
few | . | TRBJ1-2 | TRBV6-6 | TGTGCCAGCAGTCTGAGGGAGAACTATGGCTACACCTTC | CASSLRENYGYTF
. | . | TRBJ1-1 | TRBV9 | TGTGCCAGCAGCCCACGCCGAGTGAACACTGAAGCTTTCTTT | CASSPRRVNTEAFF
few | . | TRBJ1-1 | TRBV3-1 | TGTGCCAGCAGCCAAGCGCCTATTCTGAACACTGAAGCTTTCTTT | CASSQAPILNTEAFF